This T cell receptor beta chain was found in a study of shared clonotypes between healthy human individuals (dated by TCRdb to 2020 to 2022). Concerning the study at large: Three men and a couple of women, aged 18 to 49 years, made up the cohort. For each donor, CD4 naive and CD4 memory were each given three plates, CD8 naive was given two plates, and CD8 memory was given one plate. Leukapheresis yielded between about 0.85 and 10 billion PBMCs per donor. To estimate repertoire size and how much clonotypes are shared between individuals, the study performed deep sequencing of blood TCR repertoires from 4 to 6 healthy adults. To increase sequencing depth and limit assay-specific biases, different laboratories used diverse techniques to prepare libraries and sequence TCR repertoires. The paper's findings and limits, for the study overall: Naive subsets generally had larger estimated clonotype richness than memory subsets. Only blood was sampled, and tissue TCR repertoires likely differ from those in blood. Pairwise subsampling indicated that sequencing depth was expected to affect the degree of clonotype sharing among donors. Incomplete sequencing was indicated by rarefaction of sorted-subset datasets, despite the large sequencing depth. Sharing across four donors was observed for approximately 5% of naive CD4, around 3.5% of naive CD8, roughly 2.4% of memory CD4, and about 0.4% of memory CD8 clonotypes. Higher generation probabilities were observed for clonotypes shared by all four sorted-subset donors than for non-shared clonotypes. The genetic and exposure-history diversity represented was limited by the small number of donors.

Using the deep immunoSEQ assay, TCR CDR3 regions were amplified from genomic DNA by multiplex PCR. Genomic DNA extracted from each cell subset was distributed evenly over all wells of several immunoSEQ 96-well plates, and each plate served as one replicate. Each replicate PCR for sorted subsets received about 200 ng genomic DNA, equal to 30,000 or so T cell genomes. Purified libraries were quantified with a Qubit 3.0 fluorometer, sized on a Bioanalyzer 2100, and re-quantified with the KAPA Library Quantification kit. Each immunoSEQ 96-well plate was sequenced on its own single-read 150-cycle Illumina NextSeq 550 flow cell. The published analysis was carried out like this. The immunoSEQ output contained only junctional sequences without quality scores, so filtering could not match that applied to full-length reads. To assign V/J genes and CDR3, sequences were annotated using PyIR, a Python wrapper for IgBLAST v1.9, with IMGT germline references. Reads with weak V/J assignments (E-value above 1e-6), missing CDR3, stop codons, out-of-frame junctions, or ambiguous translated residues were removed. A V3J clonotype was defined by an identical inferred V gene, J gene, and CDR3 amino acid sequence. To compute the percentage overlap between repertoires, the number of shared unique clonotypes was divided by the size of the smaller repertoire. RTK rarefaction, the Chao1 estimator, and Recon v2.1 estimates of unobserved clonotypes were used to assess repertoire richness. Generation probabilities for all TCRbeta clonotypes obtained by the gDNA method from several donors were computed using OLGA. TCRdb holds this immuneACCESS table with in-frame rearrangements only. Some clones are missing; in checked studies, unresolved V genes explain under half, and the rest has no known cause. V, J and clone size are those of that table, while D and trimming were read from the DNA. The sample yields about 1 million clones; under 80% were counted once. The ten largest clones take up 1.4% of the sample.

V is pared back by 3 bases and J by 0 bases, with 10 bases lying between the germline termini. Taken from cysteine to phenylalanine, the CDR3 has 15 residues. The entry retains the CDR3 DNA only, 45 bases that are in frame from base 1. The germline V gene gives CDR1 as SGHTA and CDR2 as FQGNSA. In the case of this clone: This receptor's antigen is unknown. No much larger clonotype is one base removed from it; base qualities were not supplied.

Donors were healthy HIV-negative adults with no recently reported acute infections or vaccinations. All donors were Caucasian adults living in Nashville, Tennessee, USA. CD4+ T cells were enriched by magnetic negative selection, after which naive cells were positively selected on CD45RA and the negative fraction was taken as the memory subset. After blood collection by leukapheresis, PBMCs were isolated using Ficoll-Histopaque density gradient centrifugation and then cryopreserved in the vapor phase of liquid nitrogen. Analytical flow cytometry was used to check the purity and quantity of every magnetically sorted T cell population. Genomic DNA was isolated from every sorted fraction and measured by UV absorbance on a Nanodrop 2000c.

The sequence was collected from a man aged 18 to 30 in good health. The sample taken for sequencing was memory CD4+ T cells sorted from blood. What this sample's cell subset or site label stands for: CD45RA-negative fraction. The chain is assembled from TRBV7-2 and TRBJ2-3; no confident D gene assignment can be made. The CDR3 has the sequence CASSLGMMSTDTQYF. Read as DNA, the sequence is TGTGCCAGCAGCTTGGGTATGATGAGCACAGATACGCAGTATTTT.